Listed here is a single T cell receptor (beta chain). This sample is part of a study of T-cell reconstitution after alpha-beta-depleted transplantation in children. Library preparation (for TCRbeta) was performed with unique molecular identifiers. One entry per CDR3 protein, called by TCRdb with MiXCR from the PCR reads. The data contain 450,000 to 600,000 distinct CDR3 sequences, 30% to 35% of them singletons. The V end lost 5 bases, the J end lost 3 bases, and 16 bases lay between the germline ends. The CDR3 spans 15 residues. CDR1 is SGHRS and CDR2 is YFSETQ in the germline V gene. This clonotype originated in a human donor who donated a stem cell graft to a child with aplastic anemia. Sample: PBMCs from the stem cell graft donor, taken from the stem cell graft. The rearrangement uses TRBV5-1 and TRBJ2-3, with D possibly being TRBD2 (5 bases). Written as DNA, the CDR3 is TGCGCCAGCAGTGGCGGGCGAATAGGAACAGATACGCAGTATTTT. Its translation: CASSGGRIGTDTQYF.